The 30 T cell receptor beta chains in this list originate from one sample, sequenced in a study of blood T cell repertoires in COVID-19. Assay: immunoSEQ multiplex PCR; the TCRdb copy retains only in-frame clones and omits some. The table lists some 250,000 clones, 85% to 90% of them singletons. Sequencing was carried out using PBMCs or T cells enriched from blood (not recorded which). Receptors originate from a man aged 40-55 years who had recovered from COVID-19.

The rearrangement joins TRBV10-3 to TRBJ1-2, with no clear D. Germline-derived CDR1 and CDR2 are ENHRY and SYGVKD. The CDR3 extends over 14 amino acids. V shed 2 bases and J shed 5 bases, with 12 bases lying between them. Here the CDR3 DNA reads TGTGCCATCAGTGAGGACGGGTCCTGGTATGGCTACACCTTC. As protein: CAISEDGSWYGYTF.

The CDR3, as DNA: TGCGCCAGCAGCTCGGACATCTCTGGGGCCAACGTCCTGACTTTC. Translated, it gives CASSSDISGANVLTF. The rearrangement joins TRBV5-1 to TRBJ2-6; the D gene is possibly TRBD1 (5 bases). The CDR3 is 15 residues long. V shed 3 bases and J shed 0 bases, with 7 bases lying between them. The V gene's germline CDR1 is SGHRS and CDR2 YFSETQ.

The V and J genes are TRBV10-3 and TRBJ2-1, with 10 bases fitting TRBD1. CDR1 is ENHRY, CDR2 SYGVKD, per germline. This CDR3 comprises 13 residues. The ends lost 8 bases at V and 6 bases at J; junction bases unmatched: 4. The CDR3, as DNA: TGTGCCATCGGCCGGGACAGGGGCAATGAGCAGTTCTTC. Its translation is CAIGRDRGNEQFF.

The rearrangement joins TRBV18 to TRBJ1-5; weak D call: TRBD1 (6 bases). Germline V CDR1 and CDR2: KGHSH, LQKENI. V shed 3 bases and J shed 5 bases, with 8 bases lying between them. CDR3 size: 13 residues. CDR3 sequence: CASSPYRDQPQHF. The CDR3 DNA is TGTGCCAGCTCACCTTACAGGGATCAGCCCCAGCATTTT. The full variable domain, its missing parts supplied by reference TRBV18 and TRBJ1-5, is NAGVMQNPRHLVRRRGQEARLRCSPMKGHSHVYWYRQLPEEGLKFMVYLQKENIIDESGMPKERFSAEFPKEGPSILRIQQVVRGDSAAYFCASSPYRDQPQHFGDGTRLSIL.

CDR3 coding DNA: TGTGCCAGCAGCTTGTCCGACAGGAGAAGAGATGAAGCTTTCTTT. Translation gives CASSLSDRRRDEAFF. The chain recombines TRBV5-4 with TRBJ1-1; D perhaps matches TRBD1 (6 bases). Germline V lookup: CDR1 SGHNT, CDR2 YYREEE (reference sequence). The CDR3 covers 15 residues. V lost 1 base, J lost 7 bases, and 17 bases lay in between.

The V and J genes are TRBV29-1 and TRBJ1-1; no definite D call. Germline lookup yields CDR1 SQVTM and CDR2 ANQGSEA. V lost 4 bases, J lost 1 base, and 10 bases lay in between. The CDR3 extends over 13 amino acids. This CDR3 is CSVAGMGNTEAFF. In DNA form, the CDR3 reads TGCAGCGTTGCAGGTATGGGGAACACTGAAGCTTTCTTT.

The J gene is TRBJ2-1, the V gene TRBV28, with a tentative D call TRBD1 (5 bases). The length of the CDR3 is 13 residues. The germline gives CDR1 MDHEN, CDR2 SYDVKM. V lost 6 bases and J 8 bases, leaving 14 bases between the germline ends. This chain's CDR3 is CASRDREWDEQFF. DNA for the CDR3: TGTGCCAGCAGAGACAGAGAATGGGATGAGCAGTTCTTC.

This clone was detected once. The chain is built from TRBV10-3 and TRBJ1-1; D possibly corresponds to TRBD1 (5 bases). This CDR3 is built from 14 residues. The V and J ends lost 7 bases and 6 bases respectively, with 18 bases between them. CDR1 and CDR2 from the germline V gene are ENHRY and SYGVKD. CDR3 in DNA: TGTGCCATCACAGACAGCTGGGGAAACGCTGAAGCTTTCTTT. Translation gives CAITDSWGNAEAFF.

The rearrangement links TRBV6-5 to TRBJ1-5, with a weak D call TRBD1 (5 bases). The CDR3 contains 14 residues. Germline-derived CDR1 and CDR2 are MNHEY and SVGAGI. Deletions cut 6 bases from V and 7 bases from J, with 16 bases between. CDR3 in amino acids: CASRRGVQGQPQHF. In DNA, the CDR3 is TGTGCCAGCAGACGGGGGGTGCAAGGACAGCCCCAGCATTTT.

This sequence joins TRBV5-5 and TRBJ2-1, with a tentative D call TRBD1 (5 bases). Trimming pared 4 bases from V and 4 bases from J, leaving 12 bases between. The V gene's germline CDR1 is SGHKS and CDR2 YYEKEE (reference sequence). The CDR3 contains 14 residues. The CDR3 sequence is CASSDDSFYNEQFF. The CDR3, as DNA: TGTGCCAGCAGCGACGACAGTTTTTACAATGAGCAGTTCTTC.

The chain employs TRBV7-2 and TRBJ2-3; TRBD2 might be the D (5 bases). The CDR3 is made up of 13 amino acids. V lost 5 bases, J lost 3 bases, and 9 bases lay in between. The V gene's germline CDR1 is SGHTA and CDR2 FQGNSA. CDR3 residues: CASSGLLTDTQYF. The CDR3, as DNA: TGTGCCAGCAGCGGACTGTTAACAGATACGCAGTATTTT.

The chain carries TRBV6-5 and TRBJ2-7; 7 bases align to TRBD1. CDR3 length: 13 residues. Germline-derived CDR1 and CDR2 are MNHEY and SVGAGI. With 5 bases clipped from V and 6 bases from J, the junction kept 7 bases outside the gene matches. The CDR3 protein is CASSPRQGREQYF. The CDR3 bases are TGTGCCAGCAGTCCGAGACAGGGTCGCGAGCAGTACTTC.

The chain couples TRBV3-1 (or the pseudogene TRBV3-2) to TRBJ1-5; TRBD1 matches at 8 bases. The germline V gene has CDR1 LGHDT and CDR2 YNNKEL (reference sequence). The length of the CDR3 is 13 residues. The ends lost 4 bases at V and 11 bases at J; junction bases unmatched: 7. In DNA, the CDR3 is TGTGCCAGCAGCCGGAACAGGGGGGAGGCCCAGCATTTT. Translation: CASSRNRGEAQHF.

The chain links TRBV7-2 to TRBJ2-7, with no clear D. Trimming removed 9 bases from V and 2 bases from J, with 14 bases in between. The germline gives CDR1 SGHTA, CDR2 FQGNSA. This CDR3 region has 13 residues. The CDR3 loop is CASARDAPYEQYF. Written as DNA, the CDR3 is TGTGCCAGTGCCCGAGATGCTCCCTACGAGCAGTACTTC.

The gene calls are TRBV2 and TRBJ2-1, with TRBD2 matching over 8 bases. Germline CDR1 reads SNHLY; CDR2 reads FYNNEI. The CDR3 has 15 amino acids. V lost 4 bases to trimming and J lost 0 bases; unmatched junction nucleotides: 2. The CDR3: CASSAREGSYNEQFF. CDR3 bases: TGTGCCAGCAGTGCACGGGAGGGCTCCTACAATGAGCAGTTCTTC.

V is TRBV11-1 and J is TRBJ2-3; D remains ambiguous. V gave up 4 bases and J gave up 4 bases, with 9 bases separating them. This CDR3 has 13 amino acids. Germline V CDR1 and CDR2: SGHAT, FQDESV (reference sequence). CDR3 nucleotide sequence: TGTGCCAGCAGCTATACTTTCCCAGATACGCAGTATTTT. Its protein product is CASSYTFPDTQYF.

The J gene is TRBJ1-6, the V gene TRBV6-5, with TRBD1 matching over 7 bases. With V trimmed by 0 bases and J by 8 bases, 4 bases remained unmatched. Germline-derived CDR1 and CDR2 are MNHEY and SVGAGI. CDR3 length equals 15 residues. The CDR3 loop is CASSYSGTGDSPLHF. The CDR3 DNA sequence: TGTGCCAGCAGTTACTCGGGCACAGGGGATTCACCCCTCCACTTT.

This chain's CDR3 is CASNIQDHSGNTIYF. The CDR3 DNA reads TGTGCCAGCAACATACAGGACCACTCTGGAAACACCATATATTTT. The chain links TRBV7-9 to TRBJ1-3; a possible D gene is TRBD1 (5 bases). Germline assignment: CDR1 SEHNR and CDR2 FQNEAQ (reference sequence). V was trimmed by 7 bases and J by 0 bases, leaving 13 bases between them. The CDR3 is 15 amino acids.

The CDR3 is CASSLVQARLNTQYF. CDR3 coding DNA: TGTGCCAGCAGCTTGGTACAGGCCCGTTTGAATACGCAGTATTTT. The chain carries TRBV7-9 and TRBJ2-3; D possibly corresponds to TRBD1 (5 bases). The CDR3 has 15 amino acids. Germline values: CDR1 SEHNR, CDR2 FQNEAQ (reference sequence). V dropped 3 bases and J dropped 7 bases, with 17 bases sitting between them.

The chain links TRBV7-3 to TRBJ1-2, with no clear D. The CDR3 sequence is 13 residues long. V was trimmed by 1 base and J by 3 bases, leaving 6 bases between them. Looked up from germline, CDR1 is SGHTA and CDR2 is FQGTGA. The CDR3 DNA is TGTGCCAGCAGCTTAAATTCGTACTATGGCTACACCTTC. Its translation is CASSLNSYYGYTF.

The rearrangement joins TRBV5-1 to TRBJ2-2; 7 bases are a match to TRBD1. After removal of 4 bases from V and 5 bases from J, the junction contained 8 bases not matched to a gene. The germline V gene encodes CDR1 SGHRS and CDR2 YFSETQ. This CDR3 has 15 amino acids. The CDR3 DNA reads TGCGCCAGCAGCCCAGGACAGGCCGAAACCGGGGAGCTGTTTTTT. Its translation is CASSPGQAETGELFF.

The chain couples TRBV12-5 to TRBJ2-3, with D possibly matching TRBD2 (5 bases). There are 14 residues in the CDR3. CDR1 and CDR2 (germline): LGHNT, FRNRAP. V lost 7 bases and J lost 3, with 14 bases in between. CDR3 sequence (DNA): TGTGCTAGTGCCCGGGAAGGTATAACAGATACGCAGTATTTT. This codes for CASAREGITDTQYF. Complete variable domain (other parts from reference TRBV12-5 and TRBJ2-3): DARVTQTPRHKVTEMGQEVTMRCQPILGHNTVFWYRQTMMQGLELLAYFRNRAPLDDSGMPKDRFSAEMPDATLATLKIQPSEPRDSAVYFCASAREGITDTQYFGPGTRLTVL.

This chain uses TRBV6-5 with TRBJ2-7; 8 nucleotides agree with TRBD1. With V trimmed by 6 bases and J by 8 bases, 9 bases remained unmatched. Germline CDR1 and CDR2: MNHEY and SVGAGI. The length of the CDR3 is 13 residues. CDR3 residues: CASRPTGEAQQYF. The CDR3 DNA reads TGTGCCAGCAGGCCGACAGGGGAGGCTCAGCAGTACTTC.

V is TRBV5-8 and J is TRBJ1-4, with D unresolved. The CDR3 extends over 16 amino acids. Germline lookup yields CDR1 SGHTS and CDR2 YDEGEE. Trimming cost V 0 bases and J 5 bases, with 14 bases left between them. The CDR3 sequence is CASSLETEMWNEKLFF. DNA of the CDR3: TGTGCCAGCAGCTTGGAGACGGAGATGTGGAATGAAAAACTGTTTTTT.

The V gene is TRBV4-1, the J gene TRBJ1-2; no clear D. V was pared by 2 bases and J by 1 base, with 11 bases between. The CDR3 contains 15 residues. Germline V gene sequence: CDR1 MGHRA, CDR2 YSYEKL. This CDR3 reads CASSQLDTLNYGYTF. In DNA, the CDR3 is TGCGCCAGCAGCCAACTCGACACCCTTAACTATGGCTACACCTTC.

Only one count was recorded for this clone. V is TRBV10-2 and J is TRBJ1-2; 7 bases fit TRBD1. From germline, CDR1 is WSHSY and CDR2 SAAADI. The junction had 11 bases not matched to a gene; V was cut back by 1 base and J by 3 bases. The CDR3 is 17 residues long. The DNA for the CDR3 is TGCGCCAGCAGTGAGTGGGGGATCGGGACAGCAGACTATGGCTACACCTTC. Translation gives CASSEWGIGTADYGYTF.

V gene TRBV10-3 combines with J gene TRBJ2-7, with 7 bases aligning to TRBD2. V was pared by 4 bases and J by 5 bases, with 8 bases of the junction left unmatched. Germline V CDR1 and CDR2: ENHRY, SYGVKD. This CDR3 has 14 amino acids. The CDR3: CAISVNRDYHEQYF. Written as DNA, the CDR3 is TGTGCCATCAGTGTAAACCGGGACTACCACGAGCAGTACTTC.

The chain links TRBV15 to TRBJ2-7; 10 bases agree with TRBD1. The V gene's germline CDR1 is LNHNV and CDR2 YYDKDF (reference sequence). The length of the CDR3 is 14 residues. After removal of 3 bases from V and 5 bases from J, the junction contained 4 bases not matched to a gene. The CDR3 protein is CATSRGQGQNEQYF. DNA of the CDR3: TGTGCCACCAGCAGGGGACAGGGGCAGAACGAGCAGTACTTC.

This chain joins TRBV18 and TRBJ2-1, with D possibly TRBD1 on 6 matching bases. V was clipped by 2 bases and J by 7 bases, with 15 bases between them. Germline CDR1 and CDR2: KGHSH and LQKENI. The CDR3 has 15 residues. The DNA for the CDR3 is TGTGCCAGCTCACCAAAACAGGGTTTGTTGAATGAGCAGTTCTTC. Protein sequence: CASSPKQGLLNEQFF.

The CDR3 DNA reads as TGTGCCAGCAGTTTTCTCGAGGGAGTGAACACTGAAGCTTTCTTT. It specifies CASSFLEGVNTEAFF. The rearrangement joins TRBV28 to TRBJ1-1, with no clear D. Germline V CDR1 and CDR2: MDHEN, SYDVKM. The length of the CDR3 is 15 residues. The germline V and J ends were trimmed by 3 bases and 0 bases, with 11 bases remaining between them.